These T cell receptor beta chains were read from a single sample in a study of T cell changes during pregnancy in multiple sclerosis. TCRdb keeps only in-frame clones here, not all; method: immunoSEQ multiplex PCR. Among 40,000 to 60,000 clones listed, roughly 90% were seen once. The sequencing here drew on peripheral blood, taken in the first trimester of pregnancy. The origin of the receptors is a female donor in good health, enrolled as a control in a pregnancy study. The conserved cysteine and the conserved F or W are not part of the CDR3 here.

v_call,cdr3_length,cdr3_aa
TRBV4-3,13,ASSQDFGGSETQY
TRBV2,14,AITVGTSWFADTQY
TRBV18,12,ASSRASFTETQY
TRBV28,12,ASIAGGPTGELF
TRBV9,11,ASSVTSGYEQY
TRBV7-6,15,ASSLEHPRGCFEPQH
TRBV5-8,12,ASSLAGKGAEAF
TRBV5-4,13,ASSPSDWNTDTQY
TRBV9,11,ASSVGVRGEQY
TRBV4-1,15,ASSHLPGQSTRTGAF
TRBV15,11,ATRNGGYNEQF
TRBV6-6,13,ASNLARDTTYEQY
TRBV5-8,16,ASSLLGLADANTGELF
TRBV6-5,12,ASRSPGQGNTIY
TRBV28,10,ASSLVSRPAF
TRBV19,13,ASSIDPGSRGGYT
TRBV5-4,12,ASSLLVARNEQF
TRBV7-6,11,ASSPGGWYGYT
TRBV6-1,12,ASASGGGPYGYT
TRBV6-1,13,ASQSTSDSMNGYT
TRBV28,9,ASSNQETQY
TRBV6-4,10,ASDRVPNEQY
TRBV10-1,13,ASSESTGPKNIQY
TRBV27,11,ASSFTSAYEQY
TRBV2,9,ASRSGNEQF
TRBV18,13,ASSPSSGGTYEQY
TRBV6-5,11,ASSLSGGETQY
TRBV10-1,12,ASSQRAGNTEAF
TRBV20-1,8,SAFYSGFI
TRBV28,15,ASSLGGERPLSEKLF
TRBV27,10,ASSPGAPWEF
TRBV4-1,15,ASSQGGLVSPSYEQY